The clone carrying this TCR beta chain was recorded once. No antigen is known for it. Generated by immunoSEQ multiplex PCR, the TCRdb table keeps only in-frame clones and is missing some. The sample consists of 150,000 to 200,000 clones, roughly 94% of them appearing once. This entry belongs to a study of T cell responses to AZD1222 COVID-19 vaccine. Study at large: Pooling was applied to second doses at about 4 or about 12 weeks.

Study outcomes and limitations: Seropositivity was recorded at baseline in only six AZD1222 recipients. Samples come after the peak T cell response, not at day 14.

The CDR3 totals 15 residues. V gave up 3 bases and J gave up 8 bases, with 20 bases separating them. Germline V gene sequence: CDR1 SGHKS, CDR2 YYEKEE (reference sequence). This specimen was peripheral blood, taken on day 0 of AZD1222 vaccination. V usage is TRBV5-5 and J usage is TRBJ1-2; no reliable D call. The sequence was collected from an adult in good health. CDR3 coding DNA: TGTGCCAGCAGCTCCCCGGCCGTGCAGATGAGCGGCTACACCTTC. Amino acid sequence: CASSSPAVQMSGYTF.